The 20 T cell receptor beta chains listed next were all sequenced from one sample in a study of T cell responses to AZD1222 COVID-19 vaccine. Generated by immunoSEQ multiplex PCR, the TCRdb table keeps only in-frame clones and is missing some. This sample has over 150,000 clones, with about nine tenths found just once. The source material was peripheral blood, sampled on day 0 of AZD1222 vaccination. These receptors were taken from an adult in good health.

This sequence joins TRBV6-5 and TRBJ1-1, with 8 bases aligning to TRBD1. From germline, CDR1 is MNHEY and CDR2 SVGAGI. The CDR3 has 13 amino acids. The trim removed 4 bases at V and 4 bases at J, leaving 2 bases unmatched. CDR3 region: CASSWTGSTEAFF. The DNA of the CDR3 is TGTGCCAGCAGTTGGACAGGGAGCACTGAAGCTTTCTTT.

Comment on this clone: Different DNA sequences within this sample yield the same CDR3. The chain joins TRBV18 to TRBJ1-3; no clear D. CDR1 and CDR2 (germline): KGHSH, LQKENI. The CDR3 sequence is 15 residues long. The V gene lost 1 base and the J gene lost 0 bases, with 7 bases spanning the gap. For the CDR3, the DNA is TGTGCCAGCTCACCACGAACGGACTCTGGAAACACCATATATTTT. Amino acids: CASSPRTDSGNTIYF. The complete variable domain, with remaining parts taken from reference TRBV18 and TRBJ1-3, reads NAGVMQNPRHLVRRRGQEARLRCSPMKGHSHVYWYRQLPEEGLKFMVYLQKENIIDESGMPKERFSAEFPKEGPSILRIQQVVRGDSAAYFCASSPRTDSGNTIYFGEGSWLTVV.

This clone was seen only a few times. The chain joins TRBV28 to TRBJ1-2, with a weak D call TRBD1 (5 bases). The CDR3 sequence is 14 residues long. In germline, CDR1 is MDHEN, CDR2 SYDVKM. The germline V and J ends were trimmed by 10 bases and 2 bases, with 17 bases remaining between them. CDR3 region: CATDQGTGNYGYTF. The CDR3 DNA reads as TGTGCCACGGACCAGGGAACTGGCAACTATGGCTACACCTTC.

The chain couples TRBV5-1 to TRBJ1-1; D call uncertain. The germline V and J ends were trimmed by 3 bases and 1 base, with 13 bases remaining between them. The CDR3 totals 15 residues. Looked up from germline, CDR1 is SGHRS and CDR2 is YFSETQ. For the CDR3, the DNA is TGCGCCAGCAGCTCGCAACCAGGTCGGAACACTGAAGCTTTCTTT. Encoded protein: CASSSQPGRNTEAFF.

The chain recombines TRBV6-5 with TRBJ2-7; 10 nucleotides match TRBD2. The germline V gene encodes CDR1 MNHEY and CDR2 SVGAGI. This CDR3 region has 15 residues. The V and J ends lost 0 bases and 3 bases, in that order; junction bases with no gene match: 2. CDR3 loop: CASSYSPSGGYEQYF. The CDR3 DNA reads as TGTGCCAGCAGTTACTCTCCTAGCGGGGGCTACGAGCAGTACTTC.

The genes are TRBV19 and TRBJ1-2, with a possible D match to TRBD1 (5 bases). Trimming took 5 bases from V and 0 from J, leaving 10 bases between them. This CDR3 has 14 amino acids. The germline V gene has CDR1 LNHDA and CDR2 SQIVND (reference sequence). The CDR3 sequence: CASSPETANYGYTF. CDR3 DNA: TGTGCCAGTAGTCCAGAGACAGCTAACTATGGCTACACCTTC. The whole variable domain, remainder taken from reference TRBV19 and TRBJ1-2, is DGGITQSPKYLFRKEGQNVTLSCEQNLNHDAMYWYRQDPGQGLRLIYYSQIVNDFQKGDIAEGYSVSREKKESFPLTVTSAQKNPTAFYLCASSPETANYGYTFGSGTRLTVV.

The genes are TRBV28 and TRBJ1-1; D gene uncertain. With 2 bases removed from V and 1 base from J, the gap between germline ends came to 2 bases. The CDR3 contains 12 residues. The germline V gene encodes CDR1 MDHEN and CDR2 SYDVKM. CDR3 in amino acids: CASSLRNTEAFF. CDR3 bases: TGTGCCAGCAGTTTACGGAACACTGAAGCTTTCTTT.

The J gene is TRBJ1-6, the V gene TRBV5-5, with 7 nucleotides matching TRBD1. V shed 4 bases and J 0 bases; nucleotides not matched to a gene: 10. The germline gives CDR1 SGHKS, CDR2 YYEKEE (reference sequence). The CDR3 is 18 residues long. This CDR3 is CASSPGTVSHSYNSPLHF. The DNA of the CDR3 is TGTGCCAGCAGCCCTGGGACAGTTTCCCACTCCTATAATTCACCCCTCCACTTT.

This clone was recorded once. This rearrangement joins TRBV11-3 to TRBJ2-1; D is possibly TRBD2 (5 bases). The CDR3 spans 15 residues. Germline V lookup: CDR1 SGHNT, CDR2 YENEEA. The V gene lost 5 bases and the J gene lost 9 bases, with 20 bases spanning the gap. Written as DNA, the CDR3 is TGTGCCAGCAGCCCCAGCTACCCGACTAATGGTGAGCAGTTCTTC. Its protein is CASSPSYPTNGEQFF.

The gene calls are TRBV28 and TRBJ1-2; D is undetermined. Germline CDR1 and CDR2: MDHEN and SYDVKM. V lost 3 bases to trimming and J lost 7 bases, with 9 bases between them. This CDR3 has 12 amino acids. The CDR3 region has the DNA TGTGCCAGCAGTTTTGGGGTCGGTGGCTACACCTTC. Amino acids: CASSFGVGGYTF.

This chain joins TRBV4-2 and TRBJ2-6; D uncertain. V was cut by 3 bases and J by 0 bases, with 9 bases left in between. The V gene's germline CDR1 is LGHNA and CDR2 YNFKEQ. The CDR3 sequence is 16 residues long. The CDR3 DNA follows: TGTGCCAGCAGCCATGGCGGTCCCTCTGGGGCCAACGTCCTGACTTTC. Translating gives CASSHGGPSGANVLTF.

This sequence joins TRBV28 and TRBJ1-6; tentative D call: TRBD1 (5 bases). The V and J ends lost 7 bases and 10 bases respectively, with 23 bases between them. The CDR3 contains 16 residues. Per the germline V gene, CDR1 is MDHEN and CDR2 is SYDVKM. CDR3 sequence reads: CASTSLGRGTGSPLHF. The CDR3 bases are TGTGCCAGCACCTCCCTAGGTCGGGGGACCGGATCACCCCTCCACTTT.

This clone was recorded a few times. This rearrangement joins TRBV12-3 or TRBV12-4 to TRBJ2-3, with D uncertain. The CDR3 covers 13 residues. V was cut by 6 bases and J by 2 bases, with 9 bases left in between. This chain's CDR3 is CASRSSYTDTQYF. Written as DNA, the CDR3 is TGTGCCAGCAGGAGTAGCTACACAGATACGCAGTATTTT.

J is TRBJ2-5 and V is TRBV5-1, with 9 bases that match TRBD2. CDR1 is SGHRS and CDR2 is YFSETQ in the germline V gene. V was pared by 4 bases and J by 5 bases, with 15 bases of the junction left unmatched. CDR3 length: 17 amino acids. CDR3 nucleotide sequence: TGCGCCAGCAGCCAGGCCTTGGCGGGGGGGCCCGGGGAGACCCAGTACTTC. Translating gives CASSQALAGGPGETQYF.

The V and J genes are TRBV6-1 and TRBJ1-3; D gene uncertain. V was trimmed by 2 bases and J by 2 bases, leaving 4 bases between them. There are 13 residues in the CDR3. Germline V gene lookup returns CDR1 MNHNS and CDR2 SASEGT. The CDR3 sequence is CASSEQAGNTIYF. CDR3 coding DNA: TGTGCCAGCAGTGAACAAGCTGGAAACACCATATATTTT.

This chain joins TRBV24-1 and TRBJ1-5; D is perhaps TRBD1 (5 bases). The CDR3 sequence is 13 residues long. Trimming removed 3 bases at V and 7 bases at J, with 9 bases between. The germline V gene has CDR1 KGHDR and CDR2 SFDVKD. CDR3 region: CATSDGGRQPQHF. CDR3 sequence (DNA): TGTGCCACCAGTGATGGGGGTAGACAGCCCCAGCATTTT.

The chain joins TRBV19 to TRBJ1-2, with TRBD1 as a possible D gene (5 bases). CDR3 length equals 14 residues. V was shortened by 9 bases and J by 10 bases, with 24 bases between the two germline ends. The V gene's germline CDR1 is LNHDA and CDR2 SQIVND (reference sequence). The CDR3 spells CASGTAALGSVYTF. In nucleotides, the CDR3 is TGTGCCAGCGGGACCGCTGCCCTTGGTTCTGTCTACACCTTC.

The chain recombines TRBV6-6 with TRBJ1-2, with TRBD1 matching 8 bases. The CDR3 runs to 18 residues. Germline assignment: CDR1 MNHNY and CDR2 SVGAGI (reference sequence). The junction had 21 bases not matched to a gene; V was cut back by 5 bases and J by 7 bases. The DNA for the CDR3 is TGTGCCAGCAGTCGAACCTCCCTCCGTGGACAGGGTGGAGGTGGCTACACCTTC. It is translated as CASSRTSLRGQGGGGYTF.

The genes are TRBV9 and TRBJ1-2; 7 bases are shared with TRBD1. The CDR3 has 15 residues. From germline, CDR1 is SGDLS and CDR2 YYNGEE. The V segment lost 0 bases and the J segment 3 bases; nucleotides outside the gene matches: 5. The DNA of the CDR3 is TGTGCCAGCAGCGTAGGGGGGACAGACCACTATGGCTACACCTTC. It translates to CASSVGGTDHYGYTF.

The CDR3 coding sequence is TGCGCCAGCAGCTGGGACAGACCGAATTCACCCCTCCACTTT. It translates to CASSWDRPNSPLHF. The chain recombines TRBV5-1 with TRBJ1-6, with 7 bases identical to TRBD1. The CDR3 sequence is 14 residues long. Unmatched junction bases numbered 4, after V lost 3 bases and J lost 7 bases. Germline V gene sequence: CDR1 SGHRS, CDR2 YFSETQ.